This record concerns one T cell receptor (beta chain) sequence. These data belong to a study of blood T cell repertoires in COVID-19. At the level of the study: PBMCs, B-cell-depleted T cells, or T cells were the source of the cDNA or gDNA that made up the material.

Recovery among Cohort 3 donors was established by two negative PCRs, clearance, or symptom resolution. The germline V gene has CDR1 ENHRY and CDR2 SYGVKD. V dropped 6 bases and J dropped 4; count of bases not matched to a gene: 10. The CDR3 is made up of 16 amino acids. Profiled with immunoSEQ multiplex PCR; TCRdb holds only in-frame clones, not every one. The sample has about 250,000 clones, 85% to 95% seen once. This TCR was sampled from a woman between 18 and 30 years old who had recovered from COVID-19. The chain recombines TRBV10-3 with TRBJ1-3, with 9 bases aligning to TRBD1. Sequencing used PBMCs or T cells enriched from blood (not recorded which). The CDR3 here is CAIRPDRGFRGNTIYF. CDR3 nucleotides: TGTGCCATCAGACCGGACAGGGGCTTCAGGGGAAACACCATATATTTT.